This T cell receptor beta chain was obtained from a study of Ad26.COV2.S vaccination and SARS-CoV-2 variants. About the research overall: Administration of Ad26.COV2.S was intramuscular, either once or twice 56 days apart.

The CDR3 extends over 14 amino acids. V was shortened by 5 bases and J by 0 bases, with 10 bases between the two germline ends. Germline V gene sequence: CDR1 SGHAT, CDR2 FQNNGV. Overall study findings and caveats: People who got the vaccine had more spike-specific TCR breadth than people who got placebo. It is possible that the TCR breadth and depth analyses underestimated the total T cell responses. Recipients of either vaccine or placebo displayed similar breadth of non-spike TCRs.

Noted treatment: approximately 18 received Ad26.COV2.S at low or high dose, single or two shots; roughly 5 received placebo; per-sample allocation not given. Day 63 after the first injection of vaccine or placebo was the sampling time. Comment on this clone: What it recognizes is unknown.

Measured with immunoSEQ multiplex PCR; TCRdb has only the in-frame clones, and not every one. The sample has 300,000 to 350,000 clones; approximately 86% are singletons. The sample here was peripheral blood, taken in a trial of Ad26.COV2.S vaccine versus placebo. The chain carries TRBV11-2 and TRBJ2-5; a possible D gene is TRBD2 (5 bases). The receptor was derived from a person between 18 and 65 years old who received the Ad26.COV2.S COVID-19 vaccine or a placebo. CDR3 sequence: CASSPAANQETQYF. For the CDR3, the DNA is TGTGCCAGCAGCCCAGCGGCTAACCAAGAGACCCAGTACTTC.